The 16 T cell receptor beta chains below all came from one sample that was sequenced in a study of blood T cell repertoires in COVID-19. Method: immunoSEQ multiplex PCR; TCRdb's copy keeps in-frame clones and lacks some. The sample holds 60,000 or so clones, around 87% seen once. The material sequenced was peripheral blood. The receptors here all came from a man in his sixties with active COVID-19.

The chain has TRBV7-3 and TRBJ2-3; D is undetermined. The CDR3 has 16 amino acids. V gave up 5 bases and J gave up 0 bases, with 15 bases separating them. The germline V gene has CDR1 SGHTA and CDR2 FQGTGA. The chain's CDR3 is CASSPSGGSSTDTQYF. Here the CDR3 DNA reads TGTGCCAGCAGCCCTAGTGGCGGATCTAGCACAGATACGCAGTATTTT.

This chain uses TRBV5-5 with TRBJ1-1, with 7 bases fitting TRBD1. The trim removed 5 bases at V and 1 base at J, leaving 2 bases unmatched. Germline V gives CDR1 SGHKS, CDR2 YYEKEE (reference sequence). This CDR3 has 13 residues. CDR3: CASRGQPNTEAFF. DNA for the CDR3: TGTGCCAGCAGGGGACAGCCGAACACTGAAGCTTTCTTT. Using reference TRBV5-5 and TRBJ1-1 for the parts outside the CDR3, the full variable domain is DAGVTQSPTHLIKTRGQQVTLRCSPISGHKSVSWYQQVLGQGPQFIFQYYEKEERGRGNFPDRFSARQFPNYSSELNVNALLLGDSALYLCASRGQPNTEAFFGQGTRLTVV.

The chain has TRBV19 and TRBJ2-2; 9 bases fit TRBD2. Germline V gives CDR1 LNHDA, CDR2 SQIVND (reference sequence). There are 14 residues in the CDR3. The J segment lost 3 bases and the V segment lost 8 bases, leaving 4 bases of the junction unmatched. As DNA, the CDR3 is TGTGCCAGTCGACTAGCGGCCTACACCGGGGAGCTGTTTTTT. Translating it yields CASRLAAYTGELFF.

The V gene is TRBV19, the J gene TRBJ2-1; D possibly corresponds to TRBD2 (5 bases). The CDR3 is 15 amino acids. The V and J ends lost 3 bases and 8 bases respectively, with 17 bases between them. The germline gives CDR1 LNHDA, CDR2 SQIVND (reference sequence). CDR3 in DNA: TGTGCCAGTAGTATGGGTCTAGCTCCTAGGGATGAGCAGTTCTTC. It encodes CASSMGLAPRDEQFF.

A single count supports this clone. This rearrangement joins TRBV4-3 to TRBJ2-2, with D hard to call. This CDR3 comprises 16 residues. V was shortened by 0 bases and J by 8 bases, with 16 bases between the two germline ends. The germline V gene has CDR1 LGHNA and CDR2 YSLEER. The chain's CDR3 is CASSQDSGSYAGELFF. The CDR3 DNA is TGCGCCAGCAGCCAAGATTCAGGATCGTATGCGGGGGAGCTGTTTTTT.

The chain combines TRBV3-1 (or the pseudogene TRBV3-2) with TRBJ1-6; tentative D call: TRBD1 (6 bases). Trimming stripped 4 bases from V and 7 bases from J, with 14 bases between. Germline loops: CDR1 LGHDT, CDR2 YNNKEL (reference sequence). CDR3 length equals 15 residues. CDR3 protein: CASSPTGQLNSPLHF. The CDR3 DNA reads as TGTGCCAGCAGCCCGACCGGACAGTTAAATTCACCCCTCCACTTT.

The chain has TRBV18 and TRBJ1-1; D gene unclear. There are 13 residues in the CDR3. Per the germline V gene, CDR1 is KGHSH and CDR2 is LQKENI. V was cut by 2 bases and J by 5 bases, with 9 bases left in between. Here the CDR3 reads CASSPTGVTEAFF. In nucleotides, the CDR3 is TGTGCCAGCTCACCAACGGGAGTGACTGAAGCTTTCTTT.

The chain links TRBV18 to TRBJ2-3; perhaps TRBD1 as D (5 bases). Germline loops: CDR1 KGHSH, CDR2 LQKENI. The CDR3 contains 13 residues. Trimming took off 1 base at V and 3 bases at J, with 5 bases between the two ends. The CDR3 DNA follows: TGTGCCAGCTCACCACAGGGGACAGATACGCAGTATTTT. This codes for CASSPQGTDTQYF.

The V call is TRBV28, the J call TRBJ2-6; TRBD1 is a possible D gene (6 bases). Germline CDR1 and CDR2: MDHEN and SYDVKM. V was cut by 5 bases and J by 2 bases, with 13 bases left in between. This CDR3 has 16 amino acids. The CDR3 protein is CASSKLGAPGANVLTF. The CDR3 nucleotides are TGTGCCAGCAGTAAACTGGGGGCGCCTGGGGCCAACGTCCTGACTTTC.

The chain uses TRBV24-1 and TRBJ2-3; 8 nucleotides agree with TRBD2. The CDR3 has 16 residues. V was clipped by 0 bases and J by 2 bases; unmatched bases: 3. Germline CDR1 is KGHDR and CDR2 is SFDVKD. The CDR3 DNA reads TGTGCCACCAGTGATTTGGGACTAGCTGTCACAGATACGCAGTATTTT. Its translation: CATSDLGLAVTDTQYF.

The rearrangement uses TRBV6-5 and TRBJ1-5, with D maybe TRBD1 (6 bases). There are 13 residues in the CDR3. Germline CDR1 is MNHEY and CDR2 is SVGAGI. V was shortened by 6 bases and J by 6 bases, with 12 bases between the two germline ends. The CDR3 DNA follows: TGTGCCAGCAGGGGCCAGGGGTCTCAGCCCCAGCATTTT. This sequence encodes CASRGQGSQPQHF.

The J gene is TRBJ2-3, the V gene TRBV7-3, with a tentative D call TRBD2 (6 bases). Germline V gene data show CDR1 as SGHTA and CDR2 as FQGTGA. Trimming removed 3 bases at V and 2 bases at J, with 9 bases between. The CDR3 has 14 residues. In DNA, the CDR3 is TGTGCCAGCAGCTTGGGACTCAACACAGATACGCAGTATTTT. This translates into CASSLGLNTDTQYF.

This clone was seen only a few times. The gene calls are TRBV12-3 or TRBV12-4 and TRBJ1-2; D is unclear. V dropped 3 bases and J dropped 1 base, with 6 bases sitting between them. The CDR3 runs 13 residues. The CDR3, as DNA: TGTGCCAGCAGTTTGAGACTTAACTATGGCTACACCTTC. Its protein product is CASSLRLNYGYTF.

This rearrangement joins TRBV2 to TRBJ2-7; D remains unclear. The CDR3 spans 14 residues. The V gene's germline CDR1 is SNHLY and CDR2 FYNNEI. V lost 2 bases, J lost 4 bases, and 12 bases lay in between. CDR3 sequence reads: CASSEFSRQYEQYF. DNA of the CDR3: TGTGCCAGCAGTGAATTTTCTAGGCAGTACGAGCAGTACTTC. The whole variable domain, remainder taken from reference TRBV2 and TRBJ2-7, is EPEVTQTPSHQVTQMGQEVILRCVPISNHLYFYWYRQILGQKVEFLVSFYNNEISEKSEIFDDQFSVERPDGSNFTLKIRSTKLEDSAMYFCASSEFSRQYEQYFGPGTRLTVT.

The chain employs TRBV2 and TRBJ2-3; 8 bases line up with TRBD1. The germline V gene encodes CDR1 SNHLY and CDR2 FYNNEI. This CDR3 comprises 15 residues. Trimming cost V 6 bases and J 2 bases; bases outside gene matches: 7. The CDR3, as DNA: TGTGCCAGCAGCGGGACAGGCGGCTACACAGATACGCAGTATTTT. It encodes CASSGTGGYTDTQYF. The whole variable domain, remainder taken from reference TRBV2 and TRBJ2-3, is EPEVTQTPSHQVTQMGQEVILRCVPISNHLYFYWYRQILGQKVEFLVSFYNNEISEKSEIFDDQFSVERPDGSNFTLKIRSTKLEDSAMYFCASSGTGGYTDTQYFGPGTRLTVL.

The chain has TRBV19 and TRBJ2-1, with 9 bases matching TRBD2. CDR3 length equals 14 residues. J gave up 5 bases and V 7 bases, and 6 bases lay outside the gene matches. In germline, CDR1 is LNHDA, CDR2 SQIVND (reference sequence). CDR3 DNA sequence: TGTGCCAGTAACGTCGCGGGAGGGCACAATGAGCAGTTCTTC. This sequence encodes CASNVAGGHNEQFF.